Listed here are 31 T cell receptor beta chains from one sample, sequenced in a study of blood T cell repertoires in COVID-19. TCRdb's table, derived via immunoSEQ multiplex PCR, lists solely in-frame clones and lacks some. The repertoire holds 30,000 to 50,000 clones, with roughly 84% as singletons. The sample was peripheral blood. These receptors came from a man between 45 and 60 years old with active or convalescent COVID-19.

The CDR3 nucleotides are TGTGCCAGCAGCGTAGGGGCAGGGGATAGAGATGAGCAGTTCTTC. Its translation is CASSVGAGDRDEQFF. The chain is built from TRBV9 and TRBJ2-1, with D possibly TRBD1 on 6 matching bases. The CDR3 is made up of 15 amino acids. V dropped 0 bases and J dropped 8 bases, with 15 bases sitting between them. The germline gives CDR1 SGDLS, CDR2 YYNGEE.

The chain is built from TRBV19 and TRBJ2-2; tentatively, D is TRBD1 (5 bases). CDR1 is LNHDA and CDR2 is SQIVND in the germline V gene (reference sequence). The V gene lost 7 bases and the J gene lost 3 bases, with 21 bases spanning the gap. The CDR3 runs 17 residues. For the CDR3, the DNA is TGTGCCAGTAAGGCAGGGATGCGCAGTCACGACACCGGGGAGCTGTTTTTT. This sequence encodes CASKAGMRSHDTGELFF. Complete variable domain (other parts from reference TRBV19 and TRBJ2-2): DGGITQSPKYLFRKEGQNVTLSCEQNLNHDAMYWYRQDPGQGLRLIYYSQIVNDFQKGDIAEGYSVSREKKESFPLTVTSAQKNPTAFYLCASKAGMRSHDTGELFFGEGSRLTVL.

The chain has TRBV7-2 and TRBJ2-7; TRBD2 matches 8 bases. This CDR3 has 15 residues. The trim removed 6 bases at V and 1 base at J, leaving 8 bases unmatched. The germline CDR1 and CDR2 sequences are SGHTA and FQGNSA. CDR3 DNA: TGTGCCAGCAGTGTGAGCGGGGGAACTTCCTACGAGCAGTACTTC. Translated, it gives CASSVSGGTSYEQYF.

CDR3 in DNA: TGTGCCAGCAGCCAAGTAGATGAAAAACTGTTTTTT. It translates to CASSQVDEKLFF. The chain joins TRBV14 to TRBJ1-4; D gene uncertain. Germline lookup yields CDR1 SGHDN and CDR2 FVKESK. The CDR3 has 12 residues. V dropped 1 base and J dropped 6 bases, with 3 bases sitting between them.

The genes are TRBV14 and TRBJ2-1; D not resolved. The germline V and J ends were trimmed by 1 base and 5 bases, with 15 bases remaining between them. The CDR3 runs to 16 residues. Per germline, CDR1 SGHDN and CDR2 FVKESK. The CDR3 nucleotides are TGTGCCAGCAGCCAAGCGAGCTTTCTACTCGACAATGAGCAGTTCTTC. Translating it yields CASSQASFLLDNEQFF.

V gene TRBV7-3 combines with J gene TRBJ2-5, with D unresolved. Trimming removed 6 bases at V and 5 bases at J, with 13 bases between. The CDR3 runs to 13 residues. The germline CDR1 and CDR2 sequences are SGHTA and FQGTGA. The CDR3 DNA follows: TGTGCCAGCAGTATGGGCGCCGGCGAGACCCAGTACTTC. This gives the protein CASSMGAGETQYF.

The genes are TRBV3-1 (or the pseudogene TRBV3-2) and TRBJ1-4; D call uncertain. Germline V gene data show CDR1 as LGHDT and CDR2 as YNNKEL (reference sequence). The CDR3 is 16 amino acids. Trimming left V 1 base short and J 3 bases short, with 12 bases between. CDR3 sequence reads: CASSQGWAGSNEKLFF. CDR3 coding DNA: TGTGCCAGCAGCCAAGGTTGGGCGGGCTCTAATGAAAAACTGTTTTTT.

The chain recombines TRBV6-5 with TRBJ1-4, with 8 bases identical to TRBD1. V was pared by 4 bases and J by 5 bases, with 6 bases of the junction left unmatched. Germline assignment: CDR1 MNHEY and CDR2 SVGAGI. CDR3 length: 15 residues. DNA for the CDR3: TGTGCCAGCAGTTCAACAGGGGGGGGGAATGAAAAACTGTTTTTT. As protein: CASSSTGGGNEKLFF.

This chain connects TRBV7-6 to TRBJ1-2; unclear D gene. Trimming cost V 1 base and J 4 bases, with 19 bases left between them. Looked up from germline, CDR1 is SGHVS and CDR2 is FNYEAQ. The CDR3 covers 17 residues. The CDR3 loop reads CASSLDPREASSYGYTF. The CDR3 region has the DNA TGTGCCAGCAGCTTAGACCCCCGGGAAGCTTCGAGCTATGGCTACACCTTC.

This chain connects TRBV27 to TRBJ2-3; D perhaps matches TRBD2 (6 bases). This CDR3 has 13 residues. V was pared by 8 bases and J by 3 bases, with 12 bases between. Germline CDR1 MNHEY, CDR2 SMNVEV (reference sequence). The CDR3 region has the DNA TGTGCCAGCGGCCGGGGGTGGACAGATACGCAGTATTTT. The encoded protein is CASGRGWTDTQYF.

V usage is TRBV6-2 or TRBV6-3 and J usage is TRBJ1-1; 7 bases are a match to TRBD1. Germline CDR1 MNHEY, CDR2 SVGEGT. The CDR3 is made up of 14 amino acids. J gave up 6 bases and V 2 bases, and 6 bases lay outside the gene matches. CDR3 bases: TGTGCCAGCAGTTACGGACAGGCGATACCTGAAGCTTTCTTT. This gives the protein CASSYGQAIPEAFF.

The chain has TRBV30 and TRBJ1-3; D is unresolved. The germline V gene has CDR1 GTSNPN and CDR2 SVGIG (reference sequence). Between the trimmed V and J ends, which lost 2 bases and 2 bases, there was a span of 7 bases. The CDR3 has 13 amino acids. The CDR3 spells CAWSHGTGNTIYF. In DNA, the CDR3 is TGTGCCTGGAGTCACGGGACTGGAAACACCATATATTTT.

The CDR3 sequence is CASSRNQQQLEAFF. CDR3 nucleotide sequence: TGTGCCAGCAGCCGAAACCAACAGCAACTTGAAGCTTTCTTT. This sequence joins TRBV3-1 (or the pseudogene TRBV3-2) and TRBJ1-1; D is unresolved. Germline CDR1 LGHDT, CDR2 YNNKEL (reference sequence). V was shortened by 4 bases and J by 7 bases, with 16 bases between the two germline ends. CDR3 length equals 14 residues.

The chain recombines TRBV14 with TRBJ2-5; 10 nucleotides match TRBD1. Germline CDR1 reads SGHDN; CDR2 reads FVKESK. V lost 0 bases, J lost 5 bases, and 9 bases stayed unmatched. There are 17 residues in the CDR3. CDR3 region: CASSQDRGTGERETQYF. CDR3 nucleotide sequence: TGTGCCAGCAGCCAAGATCGGGGGACAGGGGAGAGGGAGACCCAGTACTTC. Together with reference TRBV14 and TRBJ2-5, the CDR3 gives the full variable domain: EAGVTQFPSHSVIEKGQTVTLRCDPISGHDNLYWYRRVMGKEIKFLLHFVKESKQDESGMPNNRFLAERTGGTYSTLKVQPAELEDSGVYFCASSQDRGTGERETQYFGPGTRLLVL.

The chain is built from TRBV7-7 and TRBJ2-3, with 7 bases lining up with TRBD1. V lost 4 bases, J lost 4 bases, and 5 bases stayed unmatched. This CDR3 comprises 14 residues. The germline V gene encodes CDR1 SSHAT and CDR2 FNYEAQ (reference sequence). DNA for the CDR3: TGTGCCAGCAGCTACACTCAGGGGGCAGATACGCAGTATTTT. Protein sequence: CASSYTQGADTQYF.

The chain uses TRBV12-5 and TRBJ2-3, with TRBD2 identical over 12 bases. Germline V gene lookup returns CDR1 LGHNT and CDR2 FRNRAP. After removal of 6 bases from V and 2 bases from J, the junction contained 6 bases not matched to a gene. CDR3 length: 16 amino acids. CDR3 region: CASGPGLAGFTDTQYF. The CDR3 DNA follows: TGTGCTAGTGGCCCTGGACTAGCGGGGTTCACAGATACGCAGTATTTT.

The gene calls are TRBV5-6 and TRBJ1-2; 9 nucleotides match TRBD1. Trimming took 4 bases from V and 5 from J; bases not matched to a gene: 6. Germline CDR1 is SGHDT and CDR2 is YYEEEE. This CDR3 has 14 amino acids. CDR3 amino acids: CASSPDRGKYGYTF. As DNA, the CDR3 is TGTGCCAGCAGCCCGGACAGGGGAAAATATGGCTACACCTTC.

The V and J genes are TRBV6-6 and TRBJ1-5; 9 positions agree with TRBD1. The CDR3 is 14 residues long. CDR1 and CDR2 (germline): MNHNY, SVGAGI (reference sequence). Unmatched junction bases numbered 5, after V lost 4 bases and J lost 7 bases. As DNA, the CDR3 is TGTGCCAGCAGTTGGGACAGGGAGGGGCAGCCCCAGCATTTT. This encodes CASSWDREGQPQHF.

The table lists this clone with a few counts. Written as DNA, the CDR3 is TGTGCCAGCAGCCAAGCTAGCTGGTACGGGGAGCTGTTTTTT. Amino acid sequence: CASSQASWYGELFF. The chain is built from TRBV3-1 (or the pseudogene TRBV3-2) and TRBJ2-2; a weak D match, TRBD2 (5 bases). In germline, CDR1 is LGHDT, CDR2 YNNKEL (reference sequence). V was cut by 1 base and J by 7 bases, with 10 bases left in between. This CDR3 has 14 residues.

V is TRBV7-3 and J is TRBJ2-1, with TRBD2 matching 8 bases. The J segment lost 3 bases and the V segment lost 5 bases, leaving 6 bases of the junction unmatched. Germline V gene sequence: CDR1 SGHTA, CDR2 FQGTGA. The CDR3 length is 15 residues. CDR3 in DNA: TGTGCCAGCAGCCCTACTAGCGGCCTCTACAATGAGCAGTTCTTC. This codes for CASSPTSGLYNEQFF.

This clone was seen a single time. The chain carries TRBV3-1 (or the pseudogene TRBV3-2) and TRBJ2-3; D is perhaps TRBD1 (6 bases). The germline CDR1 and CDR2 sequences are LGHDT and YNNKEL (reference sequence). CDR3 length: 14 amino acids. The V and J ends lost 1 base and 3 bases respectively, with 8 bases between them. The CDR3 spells CASSQGGTTDTQYF. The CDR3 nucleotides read TGTGCCAGCAGCCAAGGGGGGACAACAGATACGCAGTATTTT.

The CDR3: CASRDRGNYGYTF. Here the CDR3 DNA reads TGTGCCAGCAGGGATAGGGGTAACTATGGCTACACCTTC. The gene calls are TRBV6-5 and TRBJ1-2; a possible D gene is TRBD1 (5 bases). Germline values: CDR1 MNHEY, CDR2 SVGAGI. There are 13 residues in the CDR3. Trimming shortened V by 6 bases and J by 1 base, and 9 bases separated the two germline ends.

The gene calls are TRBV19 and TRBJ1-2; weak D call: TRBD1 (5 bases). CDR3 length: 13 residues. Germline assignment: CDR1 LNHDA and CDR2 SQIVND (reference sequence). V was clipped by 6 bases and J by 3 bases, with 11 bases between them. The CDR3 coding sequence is TGTGCCAGTAGGGCCAGGGATCACTATGGCTACACCTTC. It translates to CASRARDHYGYTF.

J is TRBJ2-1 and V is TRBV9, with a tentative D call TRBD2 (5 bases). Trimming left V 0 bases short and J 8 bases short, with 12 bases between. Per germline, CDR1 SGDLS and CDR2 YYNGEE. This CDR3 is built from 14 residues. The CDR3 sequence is CASSVGTGMYEQFF. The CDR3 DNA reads TGTGCCAGCAGCGTAGGGACGGGGATGTATGAGCAGTTCTTC.

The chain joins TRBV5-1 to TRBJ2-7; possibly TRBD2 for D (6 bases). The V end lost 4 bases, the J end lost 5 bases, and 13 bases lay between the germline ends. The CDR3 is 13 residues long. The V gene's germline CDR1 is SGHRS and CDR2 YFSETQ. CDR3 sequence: CASSPNWGDEQYF. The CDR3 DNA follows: TGCGCCAGCAGCCCCAATTGGGGGGACGAGCAGTACTTC.

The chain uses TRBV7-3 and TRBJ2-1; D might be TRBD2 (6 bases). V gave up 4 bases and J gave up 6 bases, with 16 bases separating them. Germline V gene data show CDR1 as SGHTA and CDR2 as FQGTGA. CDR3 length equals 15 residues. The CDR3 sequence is CASSSSGTAINEQFF. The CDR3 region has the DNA TGTGCCAGCAGCTCGTCCGGGACTGCAATCAATGAGCAGTTCTTC.

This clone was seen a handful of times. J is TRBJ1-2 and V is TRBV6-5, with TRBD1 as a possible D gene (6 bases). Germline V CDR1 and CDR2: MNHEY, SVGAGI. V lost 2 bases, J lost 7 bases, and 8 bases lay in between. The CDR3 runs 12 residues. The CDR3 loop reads CASSYVGAGYTF. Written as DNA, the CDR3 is TGTGCCAGCAGTTACGTGGGGGCTGGCTACACCTTC.

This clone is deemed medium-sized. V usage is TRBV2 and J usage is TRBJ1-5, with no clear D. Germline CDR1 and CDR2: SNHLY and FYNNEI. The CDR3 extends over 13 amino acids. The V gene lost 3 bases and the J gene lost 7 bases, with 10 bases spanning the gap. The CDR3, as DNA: TGTGCCAGCAGTGAGGGCCTGTGGCAGCCCCAGCATTTT. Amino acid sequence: CASSEGLWQPQHF.

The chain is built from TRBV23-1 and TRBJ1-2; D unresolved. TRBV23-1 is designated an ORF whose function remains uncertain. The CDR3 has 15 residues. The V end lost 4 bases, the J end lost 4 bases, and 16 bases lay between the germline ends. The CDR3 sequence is CASSRIRVGSYGYTF. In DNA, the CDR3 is TGCGCCAGCAGTCGGATTCGCGTCGGGAGCTATGGCTACACCTTC.

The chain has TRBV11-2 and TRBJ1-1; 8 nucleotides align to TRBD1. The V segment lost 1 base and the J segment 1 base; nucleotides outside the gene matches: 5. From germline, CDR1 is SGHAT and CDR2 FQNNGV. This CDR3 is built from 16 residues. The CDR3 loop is CASSLAHRGENTEAFF. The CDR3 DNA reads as TGTGCCAGCAGCTTAGCCCACAGGGGGGAGAACACTGAAGCTTTCTTT.

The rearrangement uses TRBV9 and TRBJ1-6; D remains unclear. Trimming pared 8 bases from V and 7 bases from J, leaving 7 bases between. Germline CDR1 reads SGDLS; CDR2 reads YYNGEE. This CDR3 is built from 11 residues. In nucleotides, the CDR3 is TGTGCCAGACATAAGAATTCACCCCTCCACTTT. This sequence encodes CARHKNSPLHF.